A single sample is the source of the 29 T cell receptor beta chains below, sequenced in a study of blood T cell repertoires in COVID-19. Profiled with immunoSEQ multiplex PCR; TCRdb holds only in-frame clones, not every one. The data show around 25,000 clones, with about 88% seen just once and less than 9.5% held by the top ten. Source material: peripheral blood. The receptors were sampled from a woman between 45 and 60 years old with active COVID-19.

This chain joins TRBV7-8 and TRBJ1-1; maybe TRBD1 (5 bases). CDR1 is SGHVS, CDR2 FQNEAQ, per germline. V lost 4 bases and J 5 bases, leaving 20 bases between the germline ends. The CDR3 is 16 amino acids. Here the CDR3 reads CASSSQGAFRETEAFF. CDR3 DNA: TGTGCCAGCAGCTCCCAAGGGGCTTTCAGGGAAACTGAAGCTTTCTTT.

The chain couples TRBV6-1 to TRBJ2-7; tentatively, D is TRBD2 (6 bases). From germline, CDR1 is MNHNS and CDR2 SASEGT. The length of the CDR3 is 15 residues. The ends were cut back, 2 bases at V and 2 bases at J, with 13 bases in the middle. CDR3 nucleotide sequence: TGTGCCAGCAGTGAATTCGCGGGACCGACCTACGAGCAGTACTTC. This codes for CASSEFAGPTYEQYF.

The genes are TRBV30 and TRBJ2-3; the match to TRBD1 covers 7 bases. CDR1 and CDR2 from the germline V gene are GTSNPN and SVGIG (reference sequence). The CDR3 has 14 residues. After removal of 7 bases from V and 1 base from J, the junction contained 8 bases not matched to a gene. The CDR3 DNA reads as TGTGCCTTATCACAGGGGATTCGCACAGATACGCAGTATTTT. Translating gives CALSQGIRTDTQYF.

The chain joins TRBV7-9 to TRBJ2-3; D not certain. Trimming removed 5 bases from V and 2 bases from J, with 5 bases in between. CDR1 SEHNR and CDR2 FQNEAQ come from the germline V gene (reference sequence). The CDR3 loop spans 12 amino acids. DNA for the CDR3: TGTGCCAGCAGCCCGTTCACAGATACGCAGTATTTT. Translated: CASSPFTDTQYF.

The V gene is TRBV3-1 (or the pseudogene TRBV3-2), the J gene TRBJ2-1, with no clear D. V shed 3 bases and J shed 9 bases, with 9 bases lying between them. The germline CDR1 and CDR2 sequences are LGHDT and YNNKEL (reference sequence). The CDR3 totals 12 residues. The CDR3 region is CASSHLVSEQFF. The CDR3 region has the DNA TGTGCCAGCAGCCATCTAGTAAGTGAGCAGTTCTTC.

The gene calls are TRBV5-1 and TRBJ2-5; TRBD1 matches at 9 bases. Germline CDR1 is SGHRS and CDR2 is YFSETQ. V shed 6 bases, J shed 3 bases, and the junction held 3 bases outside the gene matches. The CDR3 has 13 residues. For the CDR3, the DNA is TGCGCCAGCACCCGGACAGGGGAAGAGACCCAGTACTTC. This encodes CASTRTGEETQYF.

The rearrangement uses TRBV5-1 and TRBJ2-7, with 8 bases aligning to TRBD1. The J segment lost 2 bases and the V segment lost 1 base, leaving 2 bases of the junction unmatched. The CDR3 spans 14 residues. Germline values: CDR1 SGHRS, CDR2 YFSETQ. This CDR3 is CASSLTGGPYEQYF. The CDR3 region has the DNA TGCGCCAGCAGCTTGACAGGGGGTCCCTACGAGCAGTACTTC. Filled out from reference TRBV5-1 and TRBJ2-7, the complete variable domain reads KAGVTQTPRYLIKTRGQQVTLSCSPISGHRSVSWYQQTPGQGLQFLFEYFSETQRNKGNFPGRFSGRQFSNSRSEMNVSTLELGDSALYLCASSLTGGPYEQYFGPGTRLTVT.

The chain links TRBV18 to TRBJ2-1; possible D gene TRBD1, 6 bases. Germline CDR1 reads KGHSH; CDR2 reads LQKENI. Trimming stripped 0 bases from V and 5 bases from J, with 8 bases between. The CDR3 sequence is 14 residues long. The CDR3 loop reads CASSPPAGDNEQFF. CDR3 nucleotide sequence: TGTGCCAGCTCACCACCTGCAGGGGACAATGAGCAGTTCTTC. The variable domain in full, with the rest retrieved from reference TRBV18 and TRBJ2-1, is NAGVMQNPRHLVRRRGQEARLRCSPMKGHSHVYWYRQLPEEGLKFMVYLQKENIIDESGMPKERFSAEFPKEGPSILRIQQVVRGDSAAYFCASSPPAGDNEQFFGPGTRLTVL.

DNA of the CDR3: TGTGCCAGTAGTGCCAGAGCGGGAGTGAACACCGGGGAGCTGTTTTTT. The encoded protein is CASSARAGVNTGELFF. The chain links TRBV19 to TRBJ2-2, with 8 positions matching TRBD2. The CDR3 contains 16 residues. The V and J ends lost 5 bases and 1 base, in that order; junction bases with no gene match: 6. The V gene's germline CDR1 is LNHDA and CDR2 SQIVND (reference sequence).

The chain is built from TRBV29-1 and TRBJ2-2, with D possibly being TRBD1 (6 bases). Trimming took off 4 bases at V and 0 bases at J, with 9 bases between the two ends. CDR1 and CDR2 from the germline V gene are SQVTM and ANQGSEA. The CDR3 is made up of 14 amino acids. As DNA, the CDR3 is TGCAGCGTTGGTGGACAGACGAACACCGGGGAGCTGTTTTTT. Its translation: CSVGGQTNTGELFF.

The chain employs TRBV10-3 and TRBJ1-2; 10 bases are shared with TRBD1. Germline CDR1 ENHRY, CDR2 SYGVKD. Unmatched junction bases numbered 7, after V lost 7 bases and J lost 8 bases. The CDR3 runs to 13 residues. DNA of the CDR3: TGTGCCATCAACGACAGGGGGCGGGACGGCTACACCTTC. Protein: CAINDRGRDGYTF.

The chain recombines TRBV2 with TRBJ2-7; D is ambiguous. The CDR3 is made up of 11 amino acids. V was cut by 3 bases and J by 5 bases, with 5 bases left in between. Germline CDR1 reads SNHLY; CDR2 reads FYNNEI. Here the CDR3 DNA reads TGTGCCAGCAGTGATAGTCACGAGCAGTACTTC. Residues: CASSDSHEQYF.

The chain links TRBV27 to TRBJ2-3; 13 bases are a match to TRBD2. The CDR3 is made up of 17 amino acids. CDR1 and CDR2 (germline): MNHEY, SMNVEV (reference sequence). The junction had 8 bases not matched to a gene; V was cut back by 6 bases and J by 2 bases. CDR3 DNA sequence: TGTGCCAGCAGGCGTCTCGGACTAGCGGGAGTCACAGATACGCAGTATTTT. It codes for CASRRLGLAGVTDTQYF.

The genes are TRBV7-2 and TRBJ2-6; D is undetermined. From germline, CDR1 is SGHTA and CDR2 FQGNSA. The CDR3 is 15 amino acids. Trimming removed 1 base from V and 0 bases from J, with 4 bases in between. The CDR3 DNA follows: TGTGCCAGCAGCTTAGACTACTCTGGGGCCAACGTCCTGACTTTC. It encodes CASSLDYSGANVLTF. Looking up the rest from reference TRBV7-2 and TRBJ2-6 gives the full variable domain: GAGVSQSPSNKVTEKGKDVELRCDPISGHTALYWYRQSLGQGLEFLIYFQGNSAPDKSGLPSDRFSAERTGGSVSTLTIQRTQQEDSAVYLCASSLDYSGANVLTFGAGSRLTVL.

The CDR3 sequence: CASSLGVAETQYF. The CDR3 DNA follows: TGCGCCAGCAGCTTAGGGGTTGCGGAGACCCAGTACTTC. The rearrangement uses TRBV5-1 and TRBJ2-5; a possible D gene is TRBD1 (5 bases). Looked up from germline, CDR1 is SGHRS and CDR2 is YFSETQ. V was cut by 2 bases and J by 5 bases, with 10 bases left in between. The CDR3 is 13 amino acids.

CDR3 region: CAGGGLNEQFF. Here the CDR3 DNA reads TGCGCCGGGGGAGGGCTCAATGAGCAGTTCTTC. This chain connects TRBV10-2 to TRBJ2-1, with TRBD2 matching over 7 bases. After removal of 11 bases from V and 6 bases from J, the junction contained 4 bases not matched to a gene. CDR3 length: 11 residues. Germline V gene sequence: CDR1 WSHSY, CDR2 SAAADI.

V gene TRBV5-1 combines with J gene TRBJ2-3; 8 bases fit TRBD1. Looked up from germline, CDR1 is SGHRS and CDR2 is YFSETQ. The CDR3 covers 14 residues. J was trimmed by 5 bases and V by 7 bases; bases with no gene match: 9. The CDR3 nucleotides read TGCGCCAGCTCGGGGACAGGATCAGGAGATACGCAGTATTTT. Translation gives CASSGTGSGDTQYF. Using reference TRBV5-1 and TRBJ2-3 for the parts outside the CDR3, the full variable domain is KAGVTQTPRYLIKTRGQQVTLSCSPISGHRSVSWYQQTPGQGLQFLFEYFSETQRNKGNFPGRFSGRQFSNSRSEMNVSTLELGDSALYLCASSGTGSGDTQYFGPGTRLTVL.

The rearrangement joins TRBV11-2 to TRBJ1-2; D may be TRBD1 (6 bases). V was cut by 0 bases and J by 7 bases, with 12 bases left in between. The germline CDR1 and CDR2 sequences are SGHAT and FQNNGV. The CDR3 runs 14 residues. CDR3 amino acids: CASSLDPRGGGYTF. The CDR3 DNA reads TGTGCCAGCAGCTTAGATCCCAGGGGCGGTGGCTACACCTTC.

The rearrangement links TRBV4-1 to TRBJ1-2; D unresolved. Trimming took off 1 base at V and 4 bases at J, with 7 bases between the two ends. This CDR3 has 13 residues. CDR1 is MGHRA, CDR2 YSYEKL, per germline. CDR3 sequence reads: CASSQGEAYGYTF. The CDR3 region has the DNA TGCGCCAGCAGCCAAGGAGAGGCCTATGGCTACACCTTC.

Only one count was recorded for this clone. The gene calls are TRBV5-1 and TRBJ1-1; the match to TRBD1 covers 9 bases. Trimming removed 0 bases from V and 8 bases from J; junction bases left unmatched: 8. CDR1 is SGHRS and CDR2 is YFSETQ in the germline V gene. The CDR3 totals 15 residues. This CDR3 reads CASSLDRGTGGEAFF. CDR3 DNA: TGCGCCAGCAGCTTGGATAGGGGCACAGGGGGCGAAGCTTTCTTT.

The CDR3 is CASSTGYYGYTF. DNA for the CDR3: TGTGCCAGCAGTACAGGGTACTATGGCTACACCTTC. V is TRBV2 and J is TRBJ1-2; TRBD1 might be the D (6 bases). The CDR3 loop spans 12 amino acids. Germline CDR1 reads SNHLY; CDR2 reads FYNNEI. V shed 5 bases and J shed 3 bases, with 7 bases lying between them.

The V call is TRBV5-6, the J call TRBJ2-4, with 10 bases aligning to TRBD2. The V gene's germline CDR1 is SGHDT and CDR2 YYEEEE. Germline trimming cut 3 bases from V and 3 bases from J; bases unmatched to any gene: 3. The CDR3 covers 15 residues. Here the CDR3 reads CASSYLAGDKNIQYF. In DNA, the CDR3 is TGTGCCAGCAGCTATCTAGCGGGAGACAAAAACATTCAGTACTTC.

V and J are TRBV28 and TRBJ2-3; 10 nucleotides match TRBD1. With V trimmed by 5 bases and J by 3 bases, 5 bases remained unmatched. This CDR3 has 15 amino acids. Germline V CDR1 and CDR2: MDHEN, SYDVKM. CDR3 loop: CASSQGQGWTDTQYF. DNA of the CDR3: TGTGCCAGCAGTCAGGGACAGGGGTGGACAGATACGCAGTATTTT.

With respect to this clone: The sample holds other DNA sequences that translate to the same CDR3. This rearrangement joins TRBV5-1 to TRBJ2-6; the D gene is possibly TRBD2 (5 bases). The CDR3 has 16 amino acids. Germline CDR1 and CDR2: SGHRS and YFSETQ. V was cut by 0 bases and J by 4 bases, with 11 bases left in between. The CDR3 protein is CASSLAGGRGANVLTF. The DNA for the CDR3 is TGCGCCAGCAGCTTGGCCGGCGGGCGCGGGGCCAACGTCCTGACTTTC.

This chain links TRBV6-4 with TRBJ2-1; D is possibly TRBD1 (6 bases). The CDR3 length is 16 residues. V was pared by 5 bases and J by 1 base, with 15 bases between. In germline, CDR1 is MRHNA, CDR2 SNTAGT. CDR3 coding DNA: TGTGCCAGCAGTTCCTCCGGGACACAGTCCTACAATGAGCAGTTCTTC. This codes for CASSSSGTQSYNEQFF.

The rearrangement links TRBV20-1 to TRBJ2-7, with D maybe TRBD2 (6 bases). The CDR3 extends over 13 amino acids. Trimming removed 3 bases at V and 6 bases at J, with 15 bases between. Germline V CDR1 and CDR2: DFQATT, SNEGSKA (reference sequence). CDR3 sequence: CSASIGAGTEQYF. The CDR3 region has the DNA TGCAGTGCTAGTATCGGCGCGGGAACCGAGCAGTACTTC.

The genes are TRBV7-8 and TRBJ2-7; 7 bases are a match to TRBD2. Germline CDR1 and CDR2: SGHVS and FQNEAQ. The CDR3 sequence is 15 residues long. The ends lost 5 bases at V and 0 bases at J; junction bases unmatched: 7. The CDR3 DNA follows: TGTGCCAGCAGCCCCCCTAGGGACTACTCCTACGAGCAGTACTTC. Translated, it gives CASSPPRDYSYEQYF. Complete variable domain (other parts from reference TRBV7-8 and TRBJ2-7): GAGVSQSPRYKVAKRGQDVALRCDPISGHVSLFWYQQALGQGPEFLTYFQNEAQLDKSGLPSDRFFAERPEGSVSTLKIQRTQQEDSAVYLCASSPPRDYSYEQYFGPGTRLTVT.

CDR3 in amino acids: CATSSATGVGETQYF. CDR3 sequence (DNA): TGTGCCACCAGCAGCGCTACAGGGGTGGGCGAGACCCAGTACTTC. The chain links TRBV15 to TRBJ2-5; 7 positions agree with TRBD1. This CDR3 has 15 residues. The V gene's germline CDR1 is LNHNV and CDR2 YYDKDF (reference sequence). V dropped 3 bases and J dropped 5; count of bases not matched to a gene: 9.

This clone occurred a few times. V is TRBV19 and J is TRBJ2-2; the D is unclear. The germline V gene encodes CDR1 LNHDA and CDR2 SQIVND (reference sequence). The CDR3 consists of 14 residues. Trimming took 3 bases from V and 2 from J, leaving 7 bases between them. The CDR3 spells CASSIHRNTGELFF. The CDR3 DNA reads TGTGCCAGTAGTATTCACAGAAACACCGGGGAGCTGTTTTTT. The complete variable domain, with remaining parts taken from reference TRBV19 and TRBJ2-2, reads DGGITQSPKYLFRKEGQNVTLSCEQNLNHDAMYWYRQDPGQGLRLIYYSQIVNDFQKGDIAEGYSVSREKKESFPLTVTSAQKNPTAFYLCASSIHRNTGELFFGEGSRLTVL.